A single sample gave rise to the 20 T cell receptor beta chains below, sequenced in a study of CD8+CD57+ T cells in acquired aplastic anemia. According to the study, genomic DNA was the template for TCR beta VDJ and CDR3 profiling. TCRdb processed the reads anew with MiXCR; each CDR3 protein has one entry. The sample gives approximately 200,000 distinct CDR3 sequences, 61% of which show up once; about 29% is in the top ten. The source material was sorted CD4+, CD8+, or CD8+CD57+ T cells (not recorded which) from PBMCs. Every receptor here comes from a human donor in good health.

The chain uses TRBV27 and TRBJ1-4; D unclear. CDR1 and CDR2 from the germline V gene are MNHEY and SMNVEV (reference sequence). Trimming left V 6 bases short and J 0 bases short, with 14 bases between. This CDR3 contains 16 residues. This CDR3 is CASREASSATNEKLFF. CDR3 bases: TGTGCCAGCAGGGAGGCCAGTTCAGCAACTAATGAAAAACTGTTTTTT.

This clonotype occurred once. V is TRBV7-8 and J is TRBJ1-2; 7 bases align to TRBD1. Germline values: CDR1 SGHVS, CDR2 FQNEAQ. The CDR3 spans 15 residues. V was clipped by 5 bases and J by 3 bases; unmatched bases: 9. CDR3 DNA sequence: TGTGCCAGCAGCCCAGAGGAGGGGGCTTACTATGGCTACACCTTC. It translates to CASSPEEGAYYGYTF.

This clonotype was observed at least ten times. The chain links TRBV24-1 to TRBJ2-1, with 12 bases fitting TRBD2. Trimming took 2 bases from V and 10 from J; bases not matched to a gene: 5. The CDR3 runs to 15 residues. The germline CDR1 and CDR2 sequences are KGHDR and SFDVKD. CDR3 DNA sequence: TGTGCCACCAGTGATTGGGGACTAGCGGGCGAGGAGCAGTTCTTC. Translation gives CATSDWGLAGEEQFF.

This chain uses TRBV7-3 with TRBJ2-2; possible D gene TRBD2, 5 bases. Germline lookup yields CDR1 SGHTA and CDR2 FQGTGA. V was pared by 4 bases and J by 3 bases, with 15 bases between. This CDR3 is 16 amino acids long. The CDR3: CASSSLAVEDTGELFF. The DNA for the CDR3 is TGTGCCAGCAGCTCCCTGGCCGTGGAGGACACCGGGGAGCTGTTTTTT. The full variable domain, its missing parts supplied by reference TRBV7-3 and TRBJ2-2, is GAGVSQTPSNKVTEKGKYVELRCDPISGHTALYWYRQSLGQGPEFLIYFQGTGAADDSGLPNDRFFAVRPEGSVSTLKIQRTERGDSAVYLCASSSLAVEDTGELFFGEGSRLTVL.

At least ten counts were recorded for this clonotype. The CDR3 region is CASSQGSGGQETQYF. The DNA of the CDR3 is TGCGCCAGCAGCCAAGGTTCCGGGGGGCAAGAGACCCAGTACTTC. The V gene is TRBV4-3, the J gene TRBJ2-5; 7 bases agree with TRBD2. The CDR3 consists of 15 residues. Trimming cost V 1 base and J 2 bases; bases outside gene matches: 4. In germline, CDR1 is LGHNA, CDR2 YSLEER.

This clonotype is a singleton in its sample. The V call is TRBV25-1, the J call TRBJ2-5; D ambiguous. The germline CDR1 and CDR2 sequences are MGHDK and SYGVNS. The CDR3 spans 14 residues. With 8 bases removed from V and 4 bases from J, the gap between germline ends came to 17 bases. The DNA for the CDR3 is TGTGCCAGCTCACCTCTAGGTTCGGGAGAGACCCAGTACTTC. Its protein product is CASSPLGSGETQYF.

This clonotype came up a few times. The chain carries TRBV25-1 and TRBJ2-5; no firm D call. This CDR3 has 14 residues. The ends were cut back, 4 bases at V and 5 bases at J, with 14 bases in the middle. Germline V gene lookup returns CDR1 MGHDK and CDR2 SYGVNS. CDR3 residues: CASSASPPAETQYF. CDR3 DNA: TGTGCCAGCAGTGCCTCCCCTCCCGCGGAGACCCAGTACTTC. Full variable domain (rest looked up from reference TRBV25-1 and TRBJ2-5): EADIYQTPRYLVIGTGKKITLECSQTMGHDKMYWYQQDPGMELHLIHYSYGVNSTEKGDLSSESTVSRIRTEHFPLTLESARPSHTSQYLCASSASPPAETQYFGPGTRLLVL.

The chain is built from TRBV7-3 and TRBJ1-2; D is perhaps TRBD1 (5 bases). V lost 3 bases and J lost 4, with 12 bases in between. Germline loops: CDR1 SGHTA, CDR2 FQGTGA. The CDR3 runs 14 residues. CDR3 in DNA: TGTGCCAGCAGCTTCGGCAGGGAGGGCTATGGCTACACCTTC. Residues: CASSFGREGYGYTF.

The rearrangement links TRBV15 to TRBJ2-5; perhaps TRBD1 as D (6 bases). In germline, CDR1 is LNHNV, CDR2 YYDKDF (reference sequence). This CDR3 region has 14 residues. With 3 bases removed from V and 4 bases from J, the gap between germline ends came to 12 bases. The CDR3 nucleotides read TGTGCCACCAGCAGTTCAGGGGCGGGAGAGACCCAGTACTTC. Amino acids: CATSSSGAGETQYF.

This clonotype was counted at least ten times. The chain carries TRBV14 and TRBJ2-1; a weak D match, TRBD2 (5 bases). This CDR3 has 16 residues. V lost 3 bases and J lost 3, with 15 bases in between. Germline V gives CDR1 SGHDN, CDR2 FVKESK. The CDR3 DNA follows: TGTGCCAGCAGCCACGCCGTCGGAGGCTACTACAATGAGCAGTTCTTC. The encoded protein is CASSHAVGGYYNEQFF.

The chain uses TRBV2 and TRBJ2-5, with D uncertain. V was trimmed by 1 base and J by 2 bases, leaving 8 bases between them. Germline CDR1 reads SNHLY; CDR2 reads FYNNEI. The CDR3 contains 14 residues. The CDR3 DNA sequence: TGTGCCAGCAGTGAAGGAGTTCGGCAAGAGACCCAGTACTTC. It encodes CASSEGVRQETQYF.

DNA for the CDR3: TGTGCCAGCAGCACCCGTCGAACAAACGTCCTGACTTTC. It yields the protein CASSTRRTNVLTF. The chain recombines TRBV7-8 with TRBJ2-6, with no clear D. This CDR3 comprises 13 residues. Germline values: CDR1 SGHVS, CDR2 FQNEAQ. V was trimmed by 5 bases and J by 10 bases, leaving 12 bases between them. Combining the CDR3 with reference TRBV7-8 and TRBJ2-6 gives the whole variable domain GAGVSQSPRYKVAKRGQDVALRCDPISGHVSLFWYQQALGQGPEFLTYFQNEAQLDKSGLPSDRFFAERPEGSVSTLKIQRTQQEDSAVYLCASSTRRTNVLTFGAGSRLTVL.

The rearrangement uses TRBV5-1 and TRBJ2-7, with 9 bases matching TRBD1. Germline loops: CDR1 SGHRS, CDR2 YFSETQ. This CDR3 spans 14 amino acids. V shed 4 bases and J 4 bases; nucleotides not matched to a gene: 6. The CDR3 DNA reads TGCGCCAGCAGCCTAGGGACAGGGATGTACGAGCAGTACTTC. This encodes CASSLGTGMYEQYF.

The gene calls are TRBV24-1 and TRBJ2-3; TRBD1 is a possible D gene (6 bases). With 4 bases removed from V and 7 bases from J, the gap between germline ends came to 20 bases. The germline gives CDR1 KGHDR, CDR2 SFDVKD. The CDR3 extends over 16 amino acids. DNA for the CDR3: TGTGCCACCAGTGACGAATGCCCGGGACATTTACATACGCAGTATTTT. Translation: CATSDECPGHLHTQYF.

The CDR3, as DNA: TGTGCCAGCAGCTCCAGGGGGCTTGGAGAAAAACTGTTTTTT. Translated, it gives CASSSRGLGEKLFF. The chain employs TRBV7-9 and TRBJ1-4, with TRBD1 matching 8 bases. V was pared by 4 bases and J by 8 bases, with 6 bases of the junction left unmatched. This CDR3 is built from 14 residues. Germline values: CDR1 SEHNR, CDR2 FQNEAQ (reference sequence). Based on the CDR3 plus reference TRBV7-9 and TRBJ1-4, the full variable domain is DTGVSQNPRHKITKRGQNVTFRCDPISEHNRLYWYRQTLGQGPEFLTYFQNEAQLEKSRLLSDRFSAERPKGSFSTLEIQRTEQGDSAMYLCASSSRGLGEKLFFGSGTQLSVL.

J is TRBJ1-1 and V is TRBV7-2; D unresolved. Germline V CDR1 and CDR2: SGHTA, FQGNSA. The V gene lost 7 bases and the J gene lost 5 bases, with 14 bases spanning the gap. CDR3 length equals 13 residues. The CDR3, as DNA: TGTGCCAGCACCCAAGGTAGGAGGACTGAAGCTTTCTTT. Translating it yields CASTQGRRTEAFF. Full variable domain (rest looked up from reference TRBV7-2 and TRBJ1-1): GAGVSQSPSNKVTEKGKDVELRCDPISGHTALYWYRQSLGQGLEFLIYFQGNSAPDKSGLPSDRFSAERTGGSVSTLTIQRTQQEDSAVYLCASTQGRRTEAFFGQGTRLTVV.

The chain carries TRBV10-1 and TRBJ2-2, with D unclear. The CDR3 sequence is 14 residues long. V dropped 5 bases and J dropped 0 bases, with 7 bases sitting between them. Germline V CDR1 and CDR2: WNHNN, SYGVQD (reference sequence). The CDR3 spells CASSPGSNTGELFF. In nucleotides, the CDR3 is TGCGCCAGCAGTCCAGGTTCGAACACCGGGGAGCTGTTTTTT.

Worth noting for this clonotype: This CDR3 is missing its conserved last phenylalanine or tryptophan, likely due to a read error. The chain uses TRBV25-1 and TRBJ2-7; TRBD1 aligns across 7 bases. Trimming removed 8 bases from V and 3 bases from J; junction bases left unmatched: 10. CDR3 length: 14 residues. The germline V gene encodes CDR1 MGHDK and CDR2 SYGVNS. CDR3 loop: CASGYVGQSYEQYS. The CDR3 DNA follows: TGTGCCAGCGGCTACGTGGGACAGAGCTACGAGCAGTACTCC.

V gene TRBV7-2 combines with J gene TRBJ2-7; D is undetermined. CDR1 and CDR2 (germline): SGHTA, FQGNSA. Trimming removed 3 bases from V and 5 bases from J, with 11 bases in between. This CDR3 contains 13 residues. DNA for the CDR3: TGTGCCAGCAGCTTCTTCGGGTTCGACGAGCAGTACTTC. This sequence encodes CASSFFGFDEQYF.

The CDR3 is CASSVVAGGLGETQYF. CDR3 coding DNA: TGTGCCAGCAGCGTAGTAGCGGGGGGGCTTGGAGAGACCCAGTACTTC. This chain joins TRBV9 and TRBJ2-5, with 11 nucleotides matching TRBD2. This CDR3 comprises 16 residues. Germline V gives CDR1 SGDLS, CDR2 YYNGEE. V shed 0 bases and J 4 bases; nucleotides not matched to a gene: 5.